A selection of T cell receptor beta chains follows, all from one sample in a study of T cell responses to AZD1222 COVID-19 vaccine. The data were produced by immunoSEQ multiplex PCR, yet TCRdb's version contains in-frame clones alone and is incomplete. Here the sample spans 120,000 to 150,000 clones, 89% being singletons. Sequencing was performed on peripheral blood, taken on day 0 of AZD1222 vaccination. Source of these receptors: an adult in good health. Each CDR3 is given without its conserved first and last residue. Each record gives: V gene, CDR3 protein.

V gene: TRBV9; CDR3 protein: ASSVAAGTDTQY
V gene: TRBV6-2/TRBV6-3; CDR3 protein: ASSYDRLMNTEAF
V gene: TRBV19; CDR3 protein: ASSPGTVNTEAF
V gene: TRBV5-1; CDR3 protein: ASSTLAGSTDTQY
V gene: TRBV6-5; CDR3 protein: ASSYHSDRAYYGYT
V gene: TRBV18; CDR3 protein: ASSSRVGGANVLT
V gene: TRBV18; CDR3 protein: ASSPPTGRYTGELF
V gene: TRBV7-8; CDR3 protein: ASSLRGWTSGNTGELF
V gene: TRBV11-1; CDR3 protein: ASANGATNEKLF
V gene: TRBV2; CDR3 protein: ASRDRGEKLF
V gene: TRBV4-3; CDR3 protein: ASSQVVGPNQPQH